This T cell receptor beta chain was captured by sequencing in a study of T-cell reconstitution after alpha-beta-depleted transplantation in children. Germline V gives CDR1 SGHRS, CDR2 YFSETQ. V was shortened by 0 bases and J by 4 bases, with 9 bases between the two germline ends. The CDR3 is made up of 14 amino acids. In its sample, this clonotype was seen a few times. Unique molecular identifiers were used to barcode this TCRbeta library. Using its own MiXCR run on the PCR reads, TCRdb lists one record per CDR3 protein. The data contain nearly 550,000 distinct CDR3 sequences, about 16% of them singletons.

The receptor's source is a human donor who donated a stem cell graft to a child with acute lymphoblastic leukemia. This chain links TRBV5-1 with TRBJ2-3; D unclear. The starting material was PBMCs from the stem cell graft donor, obtained from the stem cell graft. The CDR3 loop reads CASSLVAAADTQYF. The CDR3 nucleotides read TGCGCCAGCAGCTTGGTAGCAGCCGCAGATACGCAGTATTTT. Complete variable domain (other parts from reference TRBV5-1 and TRBJ2-3): KAGVTQTPRYLIKTRGQQVTLSCSPISGHRSVSWYQQTPGQGLQFLFEYFSETQRNKGNFPGRFSGRQFSNSRSEMNVSTLELGDSALYLCASSLVAAADTQYFGPGTRLTVL.